This T cell receptor beta chain emerged from a study of blood T cell repertoires in COVID-19. Overall study: Collection of acute and convalescent COVID-19 samples took place in the United States, Italy and Spain. From T cells, B-cell-depleted T cells, or PBMCs came the material, which was cDNA or gDNA.

Per the authors' pipeline: How many nucleated cells were present was estimated from reference gene primer amplification. Profiling relied on immunoSEQ multiplex PCR, and the TCRdb table lists in-frame clones only, not all of them. V, J and clone size were drawn from that table, and D and trimming were deduced from the DNA. This sample yields over 200,000 clones, of which about 83% are seen a single time; 1.3% belongs to the top ten. This CDR3 spans 15 amino acids. V lost 0 bases to trimming and J lost 3 bases; unmatched junction nucleotides: 5. The germline CDR1 and CDR2 sequences are LGHNA and YNFKEQ.

The V and J genes are TRBV4-2 and TRBJ2-7, with TRBD1 matching 7 bases. The source of this sequence is a woman in her 30s with COVID-19, enrolled during active disease. The source material was peripheral blood. The CDR3 reads CASSQDTGQIYEQYF. Here the CDR3 DNA reads TGTGCCAGCAGCCAAGATACGGGACAGATCTACGAGCAGTACTTC.